This is a list of T cell receptor beta chains from one sample in a study of T cell changes during pregnancy in multiple sclerosis. Here immunoSEQ multiplex PCR was the method, and the copy in TCRdb shows in-frame clones only, minus some. Among roughly 84,000 clones listed, about 94% were seen once. Sequenced here: peripheral blood, sampled in the third trimester of pregnancy. The receptors come from a female donor in good health, enrolled as a control in a pregnancy study. CDR3s include the opening cysteine and the closing phenylalanine or tryptophan. The D gene is left open where the match is weak. Clone size is not always given. Where it is, it says once, few, many or a class for expanded clones.

CDR3nt	CDR3aa	j_gene	d_gene	abundance	v_gene
TGTGCCAGCAACAGGGGGTTGAATCAGCCCCAGCATTTT	CASNRGLNQPQHF	TRBJ1-5	TRBD1	NA	TRBV2
TGCGCCAGCAGCATATTGCCGGGACAGGGTAAACACGAGCAGTACTTC	CASSILPGQGKHEQYF	TRBJ2-7	TRBD1	NA	TRBV5-1
TGTGCCTGCGCCAAGGACAGCCACACCGGGGAGCTGTTTTTT	CACAKDSHTGELFF	TRBJ2-2	NA	NA	TRBV30
TGTGCCAGCAGTGAATTCAGCGAGATGTCTGAGCAGTTCTTC	CASSEFSEMSEQFF	TRBJ2-1	NA	NA	TRBV25-1
TGTGCCAGCAGCTCTCAGGGCTCTGGAAACACCATATATTTT	CASSSQGSGNTIYF	TRBJ1-3	NA	NA	TRBV7-2
TGTGCCAGCAGGTCCGGGACAGGGGCCTCCTACGAGCAGTACTTC	CASRSGTGASYEQYF	TRBJ2-7	TRBD1	few	TRBV6-1
TGTGCCAGTAAAGGAATGACAGGGGGCAATCAGCCCCAGCATTTT	CASKGMTGGNQPQHF	TRBJ1-5	TRBD1	NA	TRBV19
TGTGCCAGCAGTTTCGCGGGAGGGCCGAGCGGGGAGCTGTTTTTT	CASSFAGGPSGELFF	TRBJ2-2	TRBD2	NA	TRBV28
TGCGCCAGCAGCCAAGCGGGAGAGACGTACGAGCAGTACTTC	CASSQAGETYEQYF	TRBJ2-7	NA	NA	TRBV4-1
TGTGCCAGCAGCTTGTTTCCGCTAACTAATTCACCCCTCCACTTT	CASSLFPLTNSPLHF	TRBJ1-6	NA	NA	TRBV5-6
TGTGCCAGCAGCCAAGATAACAGGGGATATGGCTACACCTTC	CASSQDNRGYGYTF	TRBJ1-2	TRBD1	NA	TRBV4-2
TGTGCCAGCAGTTTAACCCCAGTTTCCTACGAGCAGTACTTC	CASSLTPVSYEQYF	TRBJ2-7	NA	NA	TRBV28
TGTGCCTGGAGTGGGGGGCGAGGCGGGGAGCTGTTTTTT	CAWSGGRGGELFF	TRBJ2-2	NA	NA	TRBV30
TGTGCCAGCAGCGTAGACAGGGTAGGCACTGAAGCTTTCTTT	CASSVDRVGTEAFF	TRBJ1-1	NA	NA	TRBV9
TGTGCCAGCAGCGTCAGGAATGAGCAGTTCTTC	CASSVRNEQFF	TRBJ2-1	NA	NA	TRBV4-2
TGTGCCAGCAGCTCAACCTACGAGCAGTACTTC	CASSSTYEQYF	TRBJ2-7	NA	NA	TRBV7-9
TGTGCCAGCAGCTTAGCGGACGCGGGTGGAAACACCATATATTTT	CASSLADAGGNTIYF	TRBJ1-3	NA	NA	TRBV7-9
TGTGCCGGGACAGATTCAACTAATGAAAAACTGTTTTTT	CAGTDSTNEKLFF	TRBJ1-4	TRBD1	NA	TRBV19
TGTGCCACCAAGATAGCAGCCATGAACACTGAAGCTTTCTTT	CATKIAAMNTEAFF	TRBJ1-1	NA	once	TRBV10-3
TGTGCCAGCAGCGTAGATCGGGGGGCAGTCGTTGGCTACACCTTC	CASSVDRGAVVGYTF	TRBJ1-2	NA	NA	TRBV9
TGTGCCATCAATACAGGGGAGTACGAGCAGTACTTC	CAINTGEYEQYF	TRBJ2-7	TRBD1	NA	TRBV10-3
TGCAGCGTTCCGGGACAGCGCACAGATACGCAGTATTTT	CSVPGQRTDTQYF	TRBJ2-3	TRBD1	NA	TRBV29-1
TGTGCCAGCAGCTTGCCTGAGGTACAAGAGACCCAGTACTTC	CASSLPEVQETQYF	TRBJ2-5	NA	NA	TRBV5-5
TGTGCCAGCAGTGAGGCAGGGTCCCGTCAGCCCCAGCATTTT	CASSEAGSRQPQHF	TRBJ1-5	NA	NA	TRBV2
TGCGCCAGCAGGGGCCCGACCGAGACAGGGATCTACGAGCAGTACTTC	CASRGPTETGIYEQYF	TRBJ2-7	TRBD1	NA	TRBV10-1
TGCGCCAGCAGCCAAGATGGTCTGACTCCTTACAATGAGCAGTTCTTC	CASSQDGLTPYNEQFF	TRBJ2-1	NA	once	TRBV4-1
TGTGCCAGCAGCTTCACTAGCGGGATGTACGAGCAGTACTTC	CASSFTSGMYEQYF	TRBJ2-7	TRBD2	NA	TRBV11-1
TGTGCCAGCACGACTAGCCCGAGCTCCTACAATGAGCAGTTCTTC	CASTTSPSSYNEQFF	TRBJ2-1	TRBD2	NA	TRBV2
TGTGCAAGTCGTCCCACAGGGGTTAGGGAGACCCAGTACTTC	CASRPTGVRETQYF	TRBJ2-5	NA	NA	TRBV12-2
TGTGCCAGCAGTCTTTTAGCGGACAATGAGCAGTTCTTC	CASSLLADNEQFF	TRBJ2-1	NA	NA	TRBV28
TGTGCCAGCAGTTACCGGACAGGCTACGAGCAGTACTTC	CASSYRTGYEQYF	TRBJ2-7	TRBD1	NA	TRBV6-5
TGTGCCAGCAGCTTTCGGGGGGGCGGTTACGAGCAGTACTTC	CASSFRGGGYEQYF	TRBJ2-7	TRBD2	NA	TRBV7-2
TGTGCCAGCACCAGGCCGGGACTAGCGGGAGGATCCGGGGGTACGCAGTATTTT	CASTRPGLAGGSGGTQYF	TRBJ2-3	TRBD2	NA	TRBV28
TGCGCCAGCAGCAAACGGACACAGAGCAATCAGCCCCAGCATTTT	CASSKRTQSNQPQHF	TRBJ1-5	NA	NA	TRBV4-1
TGTGCCAGCAGTGATGTGGGGCGGAACACTGAAGCTTTCTTT	CASSDVGRNTEAFF	TRBJ1-1	NA	NA	TRBV6-1
TGTGCCAGCAGTCCGGGACAGACGAGCACAGATACGCAGTATTTT	CASSPGQTSTDTQYF	TRBJ2-3	TRBD1	NA	TRBV28
TGTGCCAGCAGCTTGGCCGACAGGGTATACGAGCAGTACTTC	CASSLADRVYEQYF	TRBJ2-7	TRBD1	NA	TRBV5-6
TGTGCCAGCAGCCGCGGACTTACGCCAAACTATGGCTACACCTTC	CASSRGLTPNYGYTF	TRBJ1-2	NA	NA	TRBV7-8
TGCAGCGTTGTCCTACCTCAGGGCGAGCAGTACTTC	CSVVLPQGEQYF	TRBJ2-7	NA	NA	TRBV29-1
TGTGCCAGCACCCTCGGGGGGGGTGATACGCAGTATTTT	CASTLGGGDTQYF	TRBJ2-3	TRBD2	NA	TRBV28
TGTGCCAGCACTGTCCTCGGCGGGGGGGAGCAGTTCTTC	CASTVLGGGEQFF	TRBJ2-1	TRBD2	NA	TRBV6-1
TGCGCCAGCAGCTTGTCCAACATTGAAGCTTTCTTT	CASSLSNIEAFF	TRBJ1-1	NA	NA	TRBV5-1
TGTGCCACCAGCAGAGAACCGGGACTAGGTGACGACGAGCAGTACTTC	CATSREPGLGDDEQYF	TRBJ2-7	TRBD2	NA	TRBV15
TGTGCCAGCAGATGGGGACAGGGGGCTGTAGTAGAGACCCAGTACTTC	CASRWGQGAVVETQYF	TRBJ2-5	TRBD1	NA	TRBV2
TGTGCCAGCAGCTCGAAAAGGACTAGCCTACAAGAGACCCAGTACTTC	CASSSKRTSLQETQYF	TRBJ2-5	TRBD2	NA	TRBV7-9
TGTGCCAGCAGCTCAGGGGTCAGGGGCGCCTACGAGCAGTACTTC	CASSSGVRGAYEQYF	TRBJ2-7	NA	once	TRBV5-4